This T cell receptor (beta chain) was recorded in a study of blood T cell repertoires in COVID-19. This CDR3 region has 14 residues. The germline gives CDR1 LGHNA, CDR2 YSLEER. V was pared by 1 base and J by 8 bases, with 7 bases of the junction left unmatched. Generated by immunoSEQ multiplex PCR, the TCRdb table keeps only in-frame clones and is missing some. The table shows roughly 260,000 clones, with 80% to 90% occurring only once. The receptor's source is a woman between 25 and 40 years old with acute COVID-19. This chain connects TRBV4-3 to TRBJ1-1, with TRBD1 matching over 7 bases. The specimen sequenced was PBMCs or T cells enriched from blood (not recorded which). The CDR3 reads CASSQGGPGGEAFF. The CDR3 bases are TGCGCCAGCAGCCAAGGGGGTCCAGGGGGAGAAGCTTTCTTT.